The 32 T cell receptor beta chains presented below share a single source sample, sequenced in a study of blood T cell repertoires in COVID-19. Assay used: immunoSEQ multiplex PCR; TCRdb lists only in-frame clones, some missing. The sample holds more than 300,000 clones, about 86% seen once. Sequencing input: peripheral blood. These receptors were taken from a woman in her fifties or sixties with acute or convalescent COVID-19.

Comments on this clone: Other DNA sequences in this sample translate to the same CDR3. The chain couples TRBV4-1 to TRBJ1-6, with D possibly matching TRBD1 (6 bases). Germline V gene data show CDR1 as MGHRA and CDR2 as YSYEKL. Trimming took 0 bases from V and 10 from J, leaving 7 bases between them. This CDR3 comprises 13 residues. CDR3 protein: CASSQDQGSPLHF. In DNA, the CDR3 is TGCGCCAGCAGCCAAGATCAGGGGTCACCCCTCCACTTT.

This clone was observed a few times. J is TRBJ2-3 and V is TRBV7-2, with D possibly TRBD1 on 5 matching bases. CDR1 and CDR2 from the germline V gene are SGHTA and FQGNSA. The CDR3 loop spans 15 amino acids. Trimming took 1 base from V and 4 from J, leaving 12 bases between them. Here the CDR3 reads CASSLDPGRPDTQYF. The DNA of the CDR3 is TGTGCCAGCAGCTTAGACCCAGGGCGCCCAGATACGCAGTATTTT. Complete variable domain (other parts from reference TRBV7-2 and TRBJ2-3): GAGVSQSPSNKVTEKGKDVELRCDPISGHTALYWYRQSLGQGLEFLIYFQGNSAPDKSGLPSDRFSAERTGGSVSTLTIQRTQQEDSAVYLCASSLDPGRPDTQYFGPGTRLTVL.

For this clone: Other DNA variants within this sample encode the same CDR3. This chain connects TRBV9 to TRBJ1-2, with D unresolved. This CDR3 region has 13 residues. Germline V CDR1 and CDR2: SGDLS, YYNGEE. Trimming left V 0 bases short and J 0 bases short, with 3 bases between. The CDR3 region is CASSVAANYGYTF. The DNA for the CDR3 is TGTGCCAGCAGCGTAGCCGCTAACTATGGCTACACCTTC.

The chain uses TRBV7-2 and TRBJ1-5, with D unresolved. This CDR3 is built from 15 residues. In germline, CDR1 is SGHTA, CDR2 FQGNSA. V was shortened by 1 base and J by 0 bases, with 7 bases between the two germline ends. CDR3: CASSLVGYSNQPQHF. Written as DNA, the CDR3 is TGTGCCAGCAGCTTAGTCGGGTATAGCAATCAGCCCCAGCATTTT.

This clone showed up just once. This chain uses TRBV19 with TRBJ1-1; D is possibly TRBD1 (6 bases). The CDR3 loop spans 16 amino acids. Looked up from germline, CDR1 is LNHDA and CDR2 is SQIVND (reference sequence). V was clipped by 3 bases and J by 4 bases, with 18 bases between them. This CDR3 is CASSITARGWSTEAFF. The CDR3 nucleotides are TGTGCCAGTAGTATTACGGCCAGGGGTTGGTCCACTGAAGCTTTCTTT.

The chain is built from TRBV24-1 and TRBJ1-2; no reliable D call. The germline V gene has CDR1 KGHDR and CDR2 SFDVKD. The CDR3 length is 14 residues. V was trimmed by 1 base and J by 6 bases, leaving 11 bases between them. This chain's CDR3 is CATSDLPLLHGYTF. CDR3 nucleotides: TGTGCCACCAGTGATTTACCCCTGCTACATGGCTACACCTTC.

V gene TRBV20-1 combines with J gene TRBJ2-3; D possibly corresponds to TRBD1 (6 bases). V shed 4 bases and J shed 4 bases, with 6 bases lying between them. Per germline, CDR1 DFQATT and CDR2 SNEGSKA (reference sequence). The CDR3 totals 11 residues. CDR3 in DNA: TGCAGTGCTAACAGGGCAGATACGCAGTATTTT. It translates to CSANRADTQYF.

J is TRBJ2-5 and V is TRBV7-2; 9 bases agree with TRBD1. V trimming: 3 bases; J trimming: 5 bases; junction bases outside the gene matches: 10. CDR1 SGHTA and CDR2 FQGNSA come from the germline V gene. CDR3 length: 16 residues. The CDR3 DNA sequence: TGTGCCAGCAGCTTTTACCGGGACAGGGCTGGGGAGACCCAGTACTTC. This encodes CASSFYRDRAGETQYF.

The rearrangement joins TRBV6-1 to TRBJ2-7; TRBD1 agrees at 9 bases. This CDR3 spans 15 amino acids. Germline V lookup: CDR1 MNHNS, CDR2 SASEGT. With V trimmed by 7 bases and J by 5 bases, 12 bases remained unmatched. DNA of the CDR3: TGTGCCAGCACCGAACCCGGACAGGGGATTCACGAGCAGTACTTC. It encodes CASTEPGQGIHEQYF.

The CDR3 region is CASSGVGDTDTQYF. For the CDR3, the DNA is TGTGCCAGCAGCGGAGTGGGTGACACAGATACGCAGTATTTT. The genes are TRBV7-9 and TRBJ2-3; no clear D gene. The CDR3 consists of 14 residues. CDR1 is SEHNR, CDR2 FQNEAQ, per germline (reference sequence). V dropped 5 bases and J dropped 2 bases, with 11 bases sitting between them.

J is TRBJ2-6 and V is TRBV30; possible D gene TRBD1, 5 bases. The V gene's germline CDR1 is GTSNPN and CDR2 SVGIG (reference sequence). The CDR3 sequence is 16 residues long. Trimming took off 3 bases at V and 2 bases at J, with 14 bases between the two ends. The CDR3 is CAWSPVAGTGANVLTF. The CDR3 bases are TGTGCCTGGAGCCCGGTAGCAGGGACTGGGGCCAACGTCCTGACTTTC.

A remark on this clone: Other DNA variants within this sample encode the same CDR3. This rearrangement joins TRBV7-3 to TRBJ2-2, with a tentative D call TRBD2 (6 bases). Trimming removed 3 bases from V and 9 bases from J, with 8 bases in between. This CDR3 has 12 residues. CDR1 and CDR2 (germline): SGHTA, FQGTGA. CDR3 sequence reads: CASSFGGRELFF. CDR3 bases: TGTGCCAGCAGCTTCGGGGGTCGGGAGCTGTTTTTT.

This rearrangement joins TRBV4-3 to TRBJ2-2; TRBD1 might be the D (5 bases). CDR1 and CDR2 (germline): LGHNA, YSLEER. The CDR3 spans 16 residues. V shed 0 bases and J shed 5 bases, with 13 bases lying between them. The CDR3 DNA is TGCGCCAGCAGCCAAGATGCCAGGGAAGAAACCGGGGAGCTGTTTTTT. Protein: CASSQDAREETGELFF.

The V call is TRBV19, the J call TRBJ2-7, with 14 nucleotides matching TRBD2. The germline gives CDR1 LNHDA, CDR2 SQIVND (reference sequence). The CDR3 is 19 residues long. J was trimmed by 0 bases and V by 3 bases; bases with no gene match: 10. The CDR3 spells CASSIAGLAGGQFSYEQYF. The CDR3 region has the DNA TGTGCCAGTAGTATCGCAGGACTAGCGGGAGGCCAATTCTCCTACGAGCAGTACTTC. Filled out from reference TRBV19 and TRBJ2-7, the complete variable domain reads DGGITQSPKYLFRKEGQNVTLSCEQNLNHDAMYWYRQDPGQGLRLIYYSQIVNDFQKGDIAEGYSVSREKKESFPLTVTSAQKNPTAFYLCASSIAGLAGGQFSYEQYFGPGTRLTVT.

This chain connects TRBV10-2 to TRBJ2-1; TRBD2 might be the D (6 bases). The V gene's germline CDR1 is WSHSY and CDR2 SAAADI. The CDR3 contains 13 residues. With 2 bases removed from V and 8 bases from J, the gap between germline ends came to 10 bases. CDR3 nucleotide sequence: TGCGCCAGCAGTGAGGGGGGGTATGATGAGCAGTTCTTC. It yields the protein CASSEGGYDEQFF.

V gene TRBV5-1 combines with J gene TRBJ1-1; 7 nucleotides agree with TRBD1. V trimming: 4 bases; J trimming: 4 bases; junction bases outside the gene matches: 10. The CDR3 sequence is 15 residues long. The germline gives CDR1 SGHRS, CDR2 YFSETQ. The CDR3 sequence: CASSAKTGVGTEAFF. CDR3 DNA: TGCGCCAGCAGCGCGAAAACAGGGGTAGGCACTGAAGCTTTCTTT.

The rearrangement links TRBV5-5 to TRBJ1-4, with TRBD1 identical over 7 bases. Germline V lookup: CDR1 SGHKS, CDR2 YYEKEE (reference sequence). CDR3 length: 18 residues. J gave up 5 bases and V 2 bases, and 15 bases lay outside the gene matches. DNA of the CDR3: TGTGCCAGCAGCTTCTGGGGAGCACGGGGGACAGAGAATGAAAAACTGTTTTTT. Translated, it gives CASSFWGARGTENEKLFF.

This rearrangement joins TRBV7-6 to TRBJ1-1, with D uncertain. CDR3 length: 14 residues. CDR1 is SGHVS, CDR2 FNYEAQ, per germline. V lost 2 bases to trimming and J lost 5 bases, with 12 bases between them. The CDR3 nucleotides read TGTGCCAGCAGCTTACCCGGGCCGGGAACTGAAGCTTTCTTT. Translation gives CASSLPGPGTEAFF.

This sequence joins TRBV30 and TRBJ1-4; 8 bases line up with TRBD1. CDR1 is GTSNPN and CDR2 is SVGIG in the germline V gene (reference sequence). Trimming removed 5 bases from V and 3 bases from J; junction bases left unmatched: 17. The CDR3 loop spans 18 amino acids. The CDR3 nucleotides are TGTGCCTGGTATAAAGGACAGGGCCAGCCGGGAGCTAATGAAAAACTGTTTTTT. Translating gives CAWYKGQGQPGANEKLFF.

The chain is built from TRBV7-8 and TRBJ1-5; D may be TRBD1 (6 bases). Germline V gene data show CDR1 as SGHVS and CDR2 as FQNEAQ. Deletions cut 5 bases from V and 2 bases from J, with 19 bases between. The CDR3 length is 17 residues. CDR3 region: CASSPLPGYRGNQPQHF. The DNA of the CDR3 is TGTGCCAGCAGCCCACTCCCCGGGTACAGGGGCAATCAGCCCCAGCATTTT.

This chain uses TRBV18 with TRBJ2-1; 13 bases match TRBD2. Germline CDR1 reads KGHSH; CDR2 reads LQKENI. J was trimmed by 7 bases and V by 5 bases; bases with no gene match: 5. The CDR3 is 15 residues long. Here the CDR3 reads CASSSGLAGANEQFF. DNA for the CDR3: TGTGCCAGCTCATCAGGACTAGCGGGAGCTAATGAGCAGTTCTTC.

The CDR3 region is CASSVPGLAGWNEQFF. The CDR3, as DNA: TGTGCCAGTAGTGTACCCGGACTAGCGGGATGGAATGAGCAGTTCTTC. The chain employs TRBV19 and TRBJ2-1, with 12 bases that match TRBD2. In germline, CDR1 is LNHDA, CDR2 SQIVND (reference sequence). The CDR3 covers 16 residues. Losses at the gene ends were 5 bases for V and 7 bases for J; bases not matched to a gene: 9.

The rearrangement links TRBV14 to TRBJ1-1; no clear D. The length of the CDR3 is 13 residues. The V gene's germline CDR1 is SGHDN and CDR2 FVKESK. V lost 5 bases and J 1 base, leaving 8 bases between the germline ends. The CDR3 spells CASSSRQNTEAFF. The CDR3 DNA follows: TGTGCCAGCAGCTCCCGACAGAACACTGAAGCTTTCTTT.

V usage is TRBV5-1 and J usage is TRBJ2-5, with a weak D call TRBD1 (5 bases). Looked up from germline, CDR1 is SGHRS and CDR2 is YFSETQ. CDR3 length: 13 residues. The V end lost 3 bases, the J end lost 5 bases, and 11 bases lay between the germline ends. The CDR3 sequence: CASSYSGSETQYF. The CDR3 bases are TGCGCCAGCAGCTACTCAGGGTCCGAGACCCAGTACTTC.

The V and J genes are TRBV9 and TRBJ2-3; 9 bases agree with TRBD1. Germline CDR1 is SGDLS and CDR2 is YYNGEE. After removal of 2 bases from V and 2 bases from J, the junction contained 3 bases not matched to a gene. The CDR3 is made up of 15 amino acids. The CDR3 bases are TGTGCCAGCAGCGTGGGACAGGGCCCCACAGATACGCAGTATTTT. It yields the protein CASSVGQGPTDTQYF. Variable domain in full (rest from reference TRBV9 and TRBJ2-3): DSGVTQTPKHLITATGQRVTLRCSPRSGDLSVYWYQQSLDQGLQFLIQYYNGEERAKGNILERFSAQQFPDLHSELNLSSLELGDSALYFCASSVGQGPTDTQYFGPGTRLTVL.

The rearrangement joins TRBV7-8 to TRBJ1-5, with D tentatively TRBD1 (6 bases). V was trimmed by 0 bases and J by 4 bases, leaving 13 bases between them. Germline CDR1 and CDR2: SGHVS and FQNEAQ. The CDR3 runs 16 residues. The CDR3 DNA reads TGTGCCAGCAGCTTAGCACTCAGGGGCAGTAATCAGCCCCAGCATTTT. Amino acids: CASSLALRGSNQPQHF.

There are many counts of this clone. This rearrangement joins TRBV5-1 to TRBJ2-1; the D gene is possibly TRBD1 (5 bases). Deletions cut 1 base from V and 6 bases from J, with 8 bases between. The CDR3 has 13 amino acids. Per germline, CDR1 SGHRS and CDR2 YFSETQ. The CDR3 sequence is CASSLRRGNEQFF. In DNA, the CDR3 is TGCGCCAGCAGCTTGCGTAGGGGCAATGAGCAGTTCTTC.

The chain joins TRBV6-2 or TRBV6-3 to TRBJ1-5; TRBD1 aligns across 8 bases. Germline V gene lookup returns CDR1 MNHEY and CDR2 SVGEGT. The CDR3 has 19 residues. After removal of 5 bases from V and 4 bases from J, the junction contained 19 bases not matched to a gene. The CDR3 is CASSPANDRGGVGNQPQHF. The CDR3 DNA follows: TGTGCCAGCAGTCCGGCCAACGACAGGGGAGGGGTTGGTAATCAGCCCCAGCATTTT.

The V gene is TRBV24-1, the J gene TRBJ1-1; perhaps TRBD1 as D (6 bases). CDR1 and CDR2 (germline): KGHDR, SFDVKD. The V end lost 4 bases, the J end lost 3 bases, and 20 bases lay between the germline ends. The CDR3 totals 17 residues. CDR3 loop: CATSEPPGRGRYTEAFF. Written as DNA, the CDR3 is TGTGCCACCAGTGAGCCCCCAGGGAGGGGGAGGTACACTGAAGCTTTCTTT.

This chain connects TRBV5-1 to TRBJ2-1; a possible D gene is TRBD2 (5 bases). The germline V and J ends were trimmed by 1 base and 0 bases, with 11 bases remaining between them. The CDR3 loop spans 16 amino acids. Germline CDR1 and CDR2: SGHRS and YFSETQ. This CDR3 reads CASSLLAGSSYNEQFF. CDR3 DNA sequence: TGCGCCAGCAGCTTGCTCGCGGGTAGCTCCTACAATGAGCAGTTCTTC.

The chain couples TRBV7-2 to TRBJ2-5; tentative D call: TRBD2 (6 bases). Germline CDR1 and CDR2: SGHTA and FQGNSA. This CDR3 spans 15 amino acids. V lost 3 bases and J 5 bases, leaving 16 bases between the germline ends. The CDR3 DNA reads TGTGCCAGCAGCTTGATCCCAGGCCGGGGGGAGACCCAGTACTTC. Translation: CASSLIPGRGETQYF.

This clone was seen a handful of times. This rearrangement joins TRBV5-1 to TRBJ2-3, with 9 bases aligning to TRBD2. The germline gives CDR1 SGHRS, CDR2 YFSETQ. V lost 5 bases and J lost 4; bases outside the gene matches: 14. This CDR3 has 17 amino acids. The CDR3 is CASRMAGAGGGSDTQYF. In DNA, the CDR3 is TGCGCCAGCAGAATGGCGGGAGCGGGGGGTGGCTCAGATACGCAGTATTTT.